What follows is one T cell receptor beta chain and its context. Its specific antigen is unknown. Base qualities are not provided; no much larger clone lies one nucleotide away. The V and J ends are trimmed by 2 bases and 6 bases, leaving 5 bases between them. The germline V gene (reference sequence) specifies SEHNR as CDR1 and FQNEAQ as CDR2. Measured from the cysteine to the phenylalanine, the CDR3 is 11 residues long. The CDR3 DNA has 33 bases and is translated from base 1. The CDR3 regions of human TCRbeta chains were subjected to immunosequencing. The original methods were these. TCRs in the repertoires were matched against a reference library of SARS-CoV-2-specific TCRs that had been generated with the MIRA antigen-specificity platform. Breadth was defined as the fraction of unique TCRs that were SARS-CoV-2-associated, and depth was defined as the fraction of total T cells that were SARS-CoV-2-associated. Using the MIRA data, every spike-specific TCR was mapped to the spike region that the TCR reacted to and assigned to either a CD4 or a CD8 class. Log10-transformed breadth and depth values were compared by one-way ANOVA with Sidak's multiple comparisons tests. In TCRdb, the immuneACCESS table is reduced to in-frame sequences with V and J assigned. These tables do not hold every clone; where another copy was compared, an unresolved V gene accounts for under half, and the others remain unexplained. V, J and clone size were drawn from that table, and D and trimming were deduced from the DNA. A total of roughly 110,000 clones appear in this sample, 80% to 95% of them only once. Together, the top ten hold 8% to 10% of the sample.

The data were taken from a study of T cell responses to AZD1222 COVID-19 vaccine (dated by TCRdb to about 2021). For the study in its entirety: A total of over 230 trial participants underwent TCR sequencing, of whom about 200 had received two doses of AZD1222 and roughly 26 had received two doses of the MenACWY control vaccine. Trial participants were enrolled into age subgroups of 18-55, 56-69 and 70-plus years, which contained roughly 140, 27 and 60 TCR-sequenced participants, respectively.

The investigation overall reported the following: The whole spike protein was spanned by vaccine-associated CD4 TCRs, and dominant responses were seen in regions 160-218 and 743-854. After two AZD1222 doses, spike-specific TCR breadth and depth were significantly higher than at day 0 and than in MenACWY recipients. Most participants were white British and females outnumbered males, and the authors suggested that clonal diversity may have been underestimated. Because no day 14 peak-response samples were available, repertoires were characterized only after the peak T cell response. Epitopes outside the regions mutated in the B.1.351 and B.1.1.7 variants were reportedly recognized by nearly half of the unique spike-specific TCRs. Conclusions about previously exposed vaccinees are limited because only six or seven AZD1222 recipients were SARS-CoV-2 seropositive at baseline. In the small 56-69-year group, the increase in depth fell short of significance, most likely because of low power.

The time point label for this specimen denotes: about 28 days (+/-7) after the second vaccine dose. AZD1222 recipients given second doses at about 4 weeks or at about 12 weeks were pooled, since spike-specific TCR depth and breadth were not found to differ between the two schedules. Vaccinee samples came from UK trials COV001 and COV002, including a single-blind randomized controlled phase 2/3 trial of AZD1222 (ChAdOx1 nCoV-19) in healthy adults. Trial participant PBMC samples were collected at day 0 and day 28 after the second dose for TCRbeta chain sequencing. The sample consisted of peripheral blood, taken 28 days after the second AZD1222 dose. This receptor was taken from an adult who received the AZD1222 COVID-19 vaccine. Rearrangement joined TRBV7-9 to TRBJ2-7; no D gene is confidently identified. The bases are TGTGCCAGCAGCTTAAACTCCGAGCAGTACTTC. It translates to CASSLNSEQYF.